The clone carrying this T cell receptor (beta chain) has just a few counts. Antigen specificity is unknown. Template-switching 5'RACE yielded the TCR cDNA; a universal primer site and UMIs were added in the process. TCRdb re-derived calls from the 5' RACE reads in MiXCR, one entry per CDR3 protein. This sample has 450,000 to 550,000 distinct CDR3 sequences, with roughly a fifth found just once. Trimming removed 2 bases at V and 3 bases at J, with 10 bases between. The CDR3 has 14 residues. CDR1 and CDR2 from the germline V gene are SGHTA and FQGTGA. The sample originates from a study of T cells after yellow fever vaccination. Study-level results: Highly abundant clonotypes carried over from the bulk population could end up in FACS-sorted repertoires as contaminants.

The rearrangement joins TRBV7-3 to TRBJ1-1, with D possibly TRBD1 on 5 matching bases. The TCR originated in a man younger than 40 who received the YFV17D yellow fever vaccine. Sequenced here: PBMCs, sampled 15 days after the yellow fever booster vaccination. CDR3 region: CASSLSGADTEAFF. CDR3 DNA: TGTGCCAGCAGCTTATCCGGGGCAGACACTGAAGCTTTCTTT.